The 25 T cell receptor beta chains below come from one sample, sequenced in a study of neurological immune-mediated disorders. Indicated time point: longitudinal time-point 2. TCRdb redid the calling of the 5' RACE reads with MiXCR, one entry per CDR3 protein. The table shows 100,000 or so distinct CDR3 sequences, with less than 15% occurring only once. What was sequenced was PBMCs. The receptors come from a female donor with HTLV-1-associated myelopathy (HAM/TSP).

This clonotype has a count of ten or more. The genes are TRBV20-1 and TRBJ1-5, with D hard to call. CDR3 size: 14 residues. In germline, CDR1 is DFQATT, CDR2 SNEGSKA (reference sequence). Trimming shortened V by 6 bases and J by 0 bases, and 12 bases separated the two germline ends. CDR3 amino acids: CSAQEGFSNQPQHF. CDR3 coding DNA: TGCAGTGCCCAAGAGGGATTTAGCAATCAGCCCCAGCATTTT.

This clonotype was detected many times. The chain employs TRBV20-1 and TRBJ2-1, with TRBD2 identical over 8 bases. Germline CDR1 and CDR2: DFQATT and SNEGSKA (reference sequence). The length of the CDR3 is 15 residues. With V trimmed by 3 bases and J by 0 bases, 4 bases remained unmatched. Here the CDR3 DNA reads TGCAGTGCTAGCCGCGGGGGGCGCTCCTACAATGAGCAGTTCTTC. It is translated as CSASRGGRSYNEQFF.

In this sample, this clonotype turned up many times. The V call is TRBV5-1, the J call TRBJ2-1; D possibly corresponds to TRBD1 (6 bases). Germline V gene lookup returns CDR1 SGHRS and CDR2 YFSETQ. Deletions cut 3 bases from V and 4 bases from J, with 14 bases between. This CDR3 has 15 amino acids. The CDR3 bases are TGCGCCAGCAGCTCGACAGTACAGGGTTACAATGAGCAGTTCTTC. As protein: CASSSTVQGYNEQFF.

This clonotype was recorded at least ten times. The rearrangement links TRBV14 to TRBJ2-7; no definite D call. V dropped 3 bases and J dropped 0 bases, with 9 bases sitting between them. CDR1 and CDR2 (germline): SGHDN, FVKESK. The CDR3 length is 14 residues. CDR3 sequence reads: CASSQSRSSYEQYF. CDR3 bases: TGTGCCAGCAGCCAGAGCCGGAGCTCCTACGAGCAGTACTTC.

This clonotype was seen ten or more times. This chain links TRBV28 with TRBJ2-3; D gene ambiguous. CDR1 is MDHEN, CDR2 SYDVKM, per germline. The V end was cut by 5 bases, the J end by 0 bases, with 15 bases between. The CDR3 sequence is 16 residues long. The CDR3 DNA follows: TGTGCCAGCAGTCAACCTCAGGCTCCTAGCACAGATACGCAGTATTTT. Protein product: CASSQPQAPSTDTQYF.

This clonotype appeared many times. This rearrangement joins TRBV7-2 to TRBJ2-1, with 7 bases lining up with TRBD2. In germline, CDR1 is SGHTA, CDR2 FQGNSA. V lost 1 base and J lost 6; bases outside the gene matches: 6. The CDR3 extends over 15 amino acids. The CDR3 nucleotides are TGTGCCAGCAGCTTAGGGACTAGTCGGCTCAATGAGCAGTTCTTC. This sequence encodes CASSLGTSRLNEQFF.

This clonotype has just one count. A much larger clone sits a single nucleotide away, making a read error possible. The V gene is TRBV4-1, the J gene TRBJ2-4; 7 nucleotides align to TRBD1. The CDR3 runs 22 residues. Germline V gene sequence: CDR1 MGHRA, CDR2 YSYEKL. CDR3 nucleotides: TGCGCCAGCAGCCAAGACGTAAGCGAACAGGGGTTTGTACGATTAGCCAAAACCATTCAGTACTTC. Its translation: CASSQDVSEQGFVRLAKTIQYF.

This clonotype showed up just a few times. This chain links TRBV4-2 with TRBJ2-3; 8 bases agree with TRBD2. CDR1 and CDR2 (germline): LGHNA, YNFKEQ. The CDR3 contains 16 residues. The ends lost 4 bases at V and 3 bases at J; junction bases unmatched: 9. CDR3 residues: CASSPLTGGGTDTQYF. The DNA for the CDR3 is TGTGCCAGCAGCCCACTGACCGGGGGGGGGACAGATACGCAGTATTTT.

V usage is TRBV12-3 or TRBV12-4 and J usage is TRBJ2-1; tentatively, D is TRBD2 (6 bases). Trimming removed 1 base from V and 9 bases from J, with 10 bases in between. The CDR3 sequence is 13 residues long. CDR3 sequence reads: CASSLVAECEQFF. CDR3 DNA: TGTGCCAGCAGTTTAGTAGCGGAGTGTGAGCAGTTCTTC.

A remark on this clonotype: Possible read error: a much larger clone is one base away. The J gene is TRBJ2-7, the V gene TRBV28, with a tentative D call TRBD2 (6 bases). This CDR3 has 15 amino acids. The germline V gene has CDR1 MDHEN and CDR2 SYDVKM. The ends were cut back, 10 bases at V and 6 bases at J, with 25 bases in the middle. CDR3: CANSRVGARDSEQYF. Here the CDR3 DNA reads TGTGCCAACAGCCGGGTAGGGGCGCGGGACTCCGAGCAGTACTTC.

The chain couples TRBV10-3 to TRBJ1-5; D is unclear. This CDR3 contains 15 residues. Germline V gene sequence: CDR1 ENHRY, CDR2 SYGVKD. V lost 3 bases and J lost 3, with 12 bases in between. The CDR3 DNA follows: TGTGCCATCAGTGAAAGAGGGCAGTTCAATCAGCCCCAGCATTTT. It is translated as CAISERGQFNQPQHF.

The chain recombines TRBV15 with TRBJ1-5; D gene ambiguous. The CDR3 is 17 amino acids. The ends were cut back, 4 bases at V and 0 bases at J, with 16 bases in the middle. CDR1 is LNHNV and CDR2 is YYDKDF in the germline V gene (reference sequence). In DNA form, the CDR3 reads TGTGCCACCAGCAATAGTCCTAGCAGGACTAGCAATCAGCCCCAGCATTTT. It codes for CATSNSPSRTSNQPQHF.

This clonotype was seen at least ten times. The chain combines TRBV7-8 with TRBJ2-7; the D gene is possibly TRBD1 (6 bases). The CDR3 totals 17 residues. From germline, CDR1 is SGHVS and CDR2 FQNEAQ. The V end was cut by 5 bases, the J end by 2 bases, with 22 bases between. The CDR3 loop is CASSTRDTYGAPYEQYF. In nucleotides, the CDR3 is TGTGCCAGCAGCACCCGGGACACCTATGGGGCACCCTACGAGCAGTACTTC.

The sample holds many counts of this clonotype. V gene TRBV10-2 combines with J gene TRBJ2-1, with D hard to call. V was cut by 7 bases and J by 3 bases, with 10 bases left in between. The CDR3 covers 13 residues. The germline V gene has CDR1 WSHSY and CDR2 SAAADI. The CDR3 region is CASIRADYNEQFF. Here the CDR3 DNA reads TGCGCCAGCATCCGGGCCGACTACAATGAGCAGTTCTTC.

This clonotype was seen many times. This chain connects TRBV5-1 to TRBJ2-7; TRBD1 matches 7 bases. V dropped 1 base and J dropped 4; count of bases not matched to a gene: 5. The length of the CDR3 is 14 residues. Germline V gives CDR1 SGHRS, CDR2 YFSETQ. The CDR3 nucleotides are TGCGCCAGCAGCTTGCAGGGGGAGATTTACGAGCAGTACTTC. The encoded protein is CASSLQGEIYEQYF.

This clonotype was seen repeatedly, ten times or more. The CDR3 region is CATPNSGGSDEQFF. The CDR3 DNA follows: TGTGCCACCCCTAATAGCGGGGGATCGGATGAGCAGTTCTTC. This sequence joins TRBV28 and TRBJ2-1; TRBD2 aligns across 9 bases. Looked up from germline, CDR1 is MDHEN and CDR2 is SYDVKM. The trim removed 10 bases at V and 8 bases at J, leaving 12 bases unmatched. The CDR3 length is 14 residues.

In this sample, this clonotype turned up many times. V usage is TRBV9 and J usage is TRBJ2-1; possibly TRBD1 or TRBD2 for D (5 bases each). Germline lookup yields CDR1 SGDLS and CDR2 YYNGEE. With 3 bases removed from V and 4 bases from J, the gap between germline ends came to 11 bases. The CDR3 totals 14 residues. Written as DNA, the CDR3 is TGTGCCAGCAGCGGGGGACGGGGTTACAATGAGCAGTTCTTC. This gives the protein CASSGGRGYNEQFF. Full variable domain (missing parts from reference TRBV9 and TRBJ2-1): DSGVTQTPKHLITATGQRVTLRCSPRSGDLSVYWYQQSLDQGLQFLIQYYNGEERAKGNILERFSAQQFPDLHSELNLSSLELGDSALYFCASSGGRGYNEQFFGPGTRLTVL.

In its sample, this clonotype was seen many times. The gene calls are TRBV20-1 and TRBJ1-4; 7 positions match TRBD1. V dropped 6 bases and J dropped 7; count of bases not matched to a gene: 8. Per germline, CDR1 DFQATT and CDR2 SNEGSKA (reference sequence). The CDR3 contains 13 residues. CDR3 sequence reads: CSAAGGSGEKLFF. The CDR3, as DNA: TGCAGTGCGGCAGGGGGTAGCGGTGAAAAACTGTTTTTT.

This clonotype occurred many times. The chain employs TRBV19 and TRBJ1-1, with 7 bases matching TRBD1. This CDR3 spans 13 amino acids. J lost 10 bases, V lost 5 bases, and 10 bases had no gene match. Germline CDR1 LNHDA, CDR2 SQIVND (reference sequence). The CDR3 nucleotides read TGTGCCAGTAGTGTTGACAGGGATCGAGGAGCTTTCTTT. This sequence encodes CASSVDRDRGAFF. The full variable domain, with the rest looked up from reference TRBV19 and TRBJ1-1, is DGGITQSPKYLFRKEGQNVTLSCEQNLNHDAMYWYRQDPGQGLRLIYYSQIVNDFQKGDIAEGYSVSREKKESFPLTVTSAQKNPTAFYLCASSVDRDRGAFFGQGTRLTVV.

This clonotype was recorded at least ten times. This chain uses TRBV20-1 with TRBJ1-4; D unclear. Trimming took 3 bases from V and 0 from J, leaving 11 bases between them. This CDR3 comprises 15 residues. Germline CDR1 DFQATT, CDR2 SNEGSKA (reference sequence). CDR3 DNA sequence: TGCAGTGCTAGGAAAGGGCCAGCAACTAATGAAAAACTGTTTTTT. Its translation is CSARKGPATNEKLFF.

This clonotype was detected ten times or more. V gene TRBV5-6 combines with J gene TRBJ2-1, with 13 nucleotides matching TRBD2. Germline values: CDR1 SGHDT, CDR2 YYEEEE. The CDR3 covers 16 residues. V shed 4 bases, J shed 8 bases, and the junction held 9 bases outside the gene matches. For the CDR3, the DNA is TGTGCCAGCAGCGGGTCCGGGACTAGCGGGGCCGATGAGCAGTTCTTC. This codes for CASSGSGTSGADEQFF.

This clonotype has a count of ten or more. The J gene is TRBJ2-2, the V gene TRBV29-1; a weak D match, TRBD2 (7 bases). V lost 7 bases and J 1 base, leaving 16 bases between the germline ends. Germline CDR1 SQVTM, CDR2 ANQGSEA. The CDR3 is 15 amino acids. This CDR3 reads CSARSGDKNTGELFF. CDR3 DNA sequence: TGCAGCGCTCGAAGCGGGGACAAGAACACCGGGGAGCTGTTTTTT.

This clonotype came up a few times. The rearrangement joins TRBV6-5 to TRBJ2-2; weak D call: TRBD1 (6 bases). Between the trimmed V and J ends, which lost 4 bases and 1 base, there was a span of 10 bases. CDR3 size: 15 residues. Germline V gene data show CDR1 as MNHEY and CDR2 as SVGAGI. CDR3 protein: CASSLRGQNTGELFF. The CDR3 DNA reads TGTGCCAGCAGTTTGAGGGGACAGAACACCGGGGAGCTGTTTTTT.

This clonotype was seen repeatedly, ten times or more. This chain connects TRBV7-9 to TRBJ2-5, with D possibly matching TRBD1 (7 bases). The CDR3 is 14 amino acids. The V and J ends lost 5 bases and 2 bases respectively, with 12 bases between them. CDR1 is SEHNR and CDR2 is FQNEAQ in the germline V gene (reference sequence). CDR3 coding DNA: TGTGCCAGCAGCCAGGGGGGCAGACAAGAGACCCAGTACTTC. It is translated as CASSQGGRQETQYF.

This clonotype came up many times. Germline is not matched at one junction end, which may reflect a read error. This chain links TRBV12-3 or TRBV12-4 with TRBJ2-7; tentatively, D is TRBD1 or TRBD2 (6 bases each). The CDR3 sequence is 15 residues long. The CDR3 spells CASSFAGGRNYGQYF. The DNA for the CDR3 is TGTGCCAGCAGTTTTGCTGGGGGGCGAAATTACGGGCAGTACTTC.